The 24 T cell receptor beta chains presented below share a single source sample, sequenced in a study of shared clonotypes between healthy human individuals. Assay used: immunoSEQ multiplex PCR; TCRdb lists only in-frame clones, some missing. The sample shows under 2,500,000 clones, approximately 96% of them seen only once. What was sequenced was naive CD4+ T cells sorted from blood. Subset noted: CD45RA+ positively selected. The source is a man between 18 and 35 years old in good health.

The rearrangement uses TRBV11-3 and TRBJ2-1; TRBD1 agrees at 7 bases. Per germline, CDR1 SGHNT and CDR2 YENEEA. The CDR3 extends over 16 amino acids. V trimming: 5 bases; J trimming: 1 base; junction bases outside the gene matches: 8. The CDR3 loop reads CASSRSQGVSYNEQFF. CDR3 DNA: TGTGCCAGCAGCCGCAGTCAGGGGGTTTCCTACAATGAGCAGTTCTTC. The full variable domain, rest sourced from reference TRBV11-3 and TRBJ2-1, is EAGVVQSPRYKIIEKKQPVAFWCNPISGHNTLYWYLQNLGQGPELLIRYENEEAVDDSQLPKDRFSAERLKGVDSTLKIQPAELGDSAVYLCASSRSQGVSYNEQFFGPGTRLTVL.

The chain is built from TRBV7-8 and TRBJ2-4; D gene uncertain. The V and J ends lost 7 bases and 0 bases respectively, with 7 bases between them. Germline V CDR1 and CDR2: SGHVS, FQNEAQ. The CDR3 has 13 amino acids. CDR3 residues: CASTELAKNIQYF. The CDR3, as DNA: TGTGCCAGCACAGAATTAGCCAAAAACATTCAGTACTTC.

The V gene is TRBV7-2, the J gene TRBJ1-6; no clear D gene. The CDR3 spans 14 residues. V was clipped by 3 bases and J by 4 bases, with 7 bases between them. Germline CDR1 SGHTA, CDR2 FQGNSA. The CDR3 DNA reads TGTGCCAGCAGCTTGACAACGTATAATTCACCCCTCCACTTT. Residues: CASSLTTYNSPLHF.

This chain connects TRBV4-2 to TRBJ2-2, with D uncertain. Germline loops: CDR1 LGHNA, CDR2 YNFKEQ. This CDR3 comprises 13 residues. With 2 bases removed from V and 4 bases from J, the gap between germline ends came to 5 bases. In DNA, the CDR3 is TGTGCCAGCAGCCAATCGAGCACCGGGGAGCTGTTTTTT. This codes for CASSQSSTGELFF.

The CDR3 is CASSSWDRNNQPQHF. The CDR3 DNA follows: TGTGCCAGCAGCTCCTGGGACAGGAACAATCAGCCCCAGCATTTT. This chain uses TRBV5-6 with TRBJ1-5; the match to TRBD1 covers 8 bases. CDR3 size: 15 residues. The trim removed 3 bases at V and 3 bases at J, leaving 5 bases unmatched. Germline V gene lookup returns CDR1 SGHDT and CDR2 YYEEEE.

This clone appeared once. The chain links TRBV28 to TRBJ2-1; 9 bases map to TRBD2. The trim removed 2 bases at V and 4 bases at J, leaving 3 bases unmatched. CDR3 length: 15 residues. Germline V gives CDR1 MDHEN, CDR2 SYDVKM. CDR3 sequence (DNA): TGTGCCAGCAGTTTAGGCGGGGGGGCTTACAATGAGCAGTTCTTC. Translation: CASSLGGGAYNEQFF.

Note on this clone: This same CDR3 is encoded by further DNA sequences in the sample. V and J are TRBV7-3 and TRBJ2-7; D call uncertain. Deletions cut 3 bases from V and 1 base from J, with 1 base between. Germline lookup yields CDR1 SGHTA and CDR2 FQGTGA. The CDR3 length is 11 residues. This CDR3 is CASSFSYEQYF. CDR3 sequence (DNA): TGTGCCAGCAGCTTTTCCTACGAGCAGTACTTC.

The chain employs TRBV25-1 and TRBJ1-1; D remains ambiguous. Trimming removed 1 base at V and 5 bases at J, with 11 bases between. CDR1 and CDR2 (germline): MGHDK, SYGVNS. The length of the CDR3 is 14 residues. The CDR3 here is CASSESPKRTEAFF. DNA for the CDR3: TGTGCCAGCAGTGAATCCCCCAAGAGGACTGAAGCTTTCTTT.

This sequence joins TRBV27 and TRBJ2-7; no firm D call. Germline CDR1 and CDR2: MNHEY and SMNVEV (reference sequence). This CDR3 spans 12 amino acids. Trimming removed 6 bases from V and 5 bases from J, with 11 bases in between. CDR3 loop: CASRGPWDEQYF. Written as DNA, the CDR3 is TGTGCCAGCAGAGGGCCTTGGGACGAGCAGTACTTC.

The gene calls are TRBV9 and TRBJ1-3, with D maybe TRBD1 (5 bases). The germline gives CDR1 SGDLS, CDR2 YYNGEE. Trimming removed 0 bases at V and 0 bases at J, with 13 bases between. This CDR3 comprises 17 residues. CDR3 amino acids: CASSVAGDLYSGNTIYF. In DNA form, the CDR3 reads TGTGCCAGCAGCGTAGCCGGGGACCTTTACTCTGGAAACACCATATATTTT.

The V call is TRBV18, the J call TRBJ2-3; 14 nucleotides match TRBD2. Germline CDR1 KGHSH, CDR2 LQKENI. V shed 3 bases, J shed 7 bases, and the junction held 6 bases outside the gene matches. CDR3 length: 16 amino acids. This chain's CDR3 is CASSPSGLAGVNTQYF. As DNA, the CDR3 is TGTGCCAGCTCACCCTCGGGACTAGCGGGGGTAAATACGCAGTATTTT. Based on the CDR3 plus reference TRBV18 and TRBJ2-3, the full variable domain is NAGVMQNPRHLVRRRGQEARLRCSPMKGHSHVYWYRQLPEEGLKFMVYLQKENIIDESGMPKERFSAEFPKEGPSILRIQQVVRGDSAAYFCASSPSGLAGVNTQYFGPGTRLTVL.

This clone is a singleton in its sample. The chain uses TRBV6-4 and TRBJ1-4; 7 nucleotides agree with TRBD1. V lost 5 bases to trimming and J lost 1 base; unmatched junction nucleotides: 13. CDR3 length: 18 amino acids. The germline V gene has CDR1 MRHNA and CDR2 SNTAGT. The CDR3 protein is CASSPHPLNRGTNEKLFF. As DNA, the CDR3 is TGTGCCAGCAGTCCCCACCCTCTTAACAGGGGAACTAATGAAAAACTGTTTTTT.

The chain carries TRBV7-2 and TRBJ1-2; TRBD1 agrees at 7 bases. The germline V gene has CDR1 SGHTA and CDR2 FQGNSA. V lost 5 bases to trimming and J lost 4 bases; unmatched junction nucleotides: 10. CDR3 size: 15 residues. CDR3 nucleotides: TGTGCCAGCAGCCCCGGGACAGCAACCTTCTATGGCTACACCTTC. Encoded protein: CASSPGTATFYGYTF.

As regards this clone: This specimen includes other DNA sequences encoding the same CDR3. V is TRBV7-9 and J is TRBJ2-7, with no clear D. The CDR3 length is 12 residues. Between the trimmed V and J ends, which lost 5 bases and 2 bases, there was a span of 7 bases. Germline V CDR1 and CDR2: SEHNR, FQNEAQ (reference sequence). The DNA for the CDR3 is TGTGCCAGCAGCCTCGGAACCTACGAGCAGTACTTC. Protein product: CASSLGTYEQYF.

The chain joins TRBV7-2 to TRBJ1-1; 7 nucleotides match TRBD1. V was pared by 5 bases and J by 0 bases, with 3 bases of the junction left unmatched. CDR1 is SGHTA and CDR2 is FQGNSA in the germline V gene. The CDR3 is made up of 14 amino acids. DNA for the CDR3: TGTGCCAGCAGCCAACAGGGGTTGAACACTGAAGCTTTCTTT. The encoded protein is CASSQQGLNTEAFF.

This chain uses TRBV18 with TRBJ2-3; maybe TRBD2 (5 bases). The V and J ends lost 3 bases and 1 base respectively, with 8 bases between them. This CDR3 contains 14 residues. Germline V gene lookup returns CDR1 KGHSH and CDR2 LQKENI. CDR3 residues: CASSPKEGTDTQYF. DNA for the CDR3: TGTGCCAGCTCACCGAAGGAGGGCACAGATACGCAGTATTTT.

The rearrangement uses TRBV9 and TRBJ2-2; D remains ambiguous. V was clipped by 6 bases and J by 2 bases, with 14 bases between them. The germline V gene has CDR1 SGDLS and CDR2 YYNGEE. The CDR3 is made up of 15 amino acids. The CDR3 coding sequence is TGTGCCAGCACCAGACAACTTGTTAACACCGGGGAGCTGTTTTTT. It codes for CASTRQLVNTGELFF.

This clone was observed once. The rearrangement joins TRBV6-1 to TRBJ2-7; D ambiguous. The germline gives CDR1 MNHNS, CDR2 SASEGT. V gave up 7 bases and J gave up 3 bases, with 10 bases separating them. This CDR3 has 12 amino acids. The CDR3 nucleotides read TGTGCCAGCAATAGGCAGCTCTACGAGCAGTACTTC. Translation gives CASNRQLYEQYF.

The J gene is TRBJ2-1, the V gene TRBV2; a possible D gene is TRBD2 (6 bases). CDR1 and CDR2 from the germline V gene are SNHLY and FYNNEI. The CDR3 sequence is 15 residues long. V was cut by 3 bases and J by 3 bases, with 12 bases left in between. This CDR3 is CASSEEGLNYNEQFF. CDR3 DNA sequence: TGTGCCAGCAGTGAGGAGGGCCTAAACTACAATGAGCAGTTCTTC. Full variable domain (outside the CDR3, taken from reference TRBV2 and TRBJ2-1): EPEVTQTPSHQVTQMGQEVILRCVPISNHLYFYWYRQILGQKVEFLVSFYNNEISEKSEIFDDQFSVERPDGSNFTLKIRSTKLEDSAMYFCASSEEGLNYNEQFFGPGTRLTVL.

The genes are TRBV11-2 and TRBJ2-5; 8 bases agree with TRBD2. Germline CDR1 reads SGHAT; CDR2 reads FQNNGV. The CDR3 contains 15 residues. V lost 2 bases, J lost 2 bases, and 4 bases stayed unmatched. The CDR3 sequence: CASSLSPGGQETQYF. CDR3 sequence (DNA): TGTGCCAGCAGCTTATCACCGGGGGGGCAAGAGACCCAGTACTTC.

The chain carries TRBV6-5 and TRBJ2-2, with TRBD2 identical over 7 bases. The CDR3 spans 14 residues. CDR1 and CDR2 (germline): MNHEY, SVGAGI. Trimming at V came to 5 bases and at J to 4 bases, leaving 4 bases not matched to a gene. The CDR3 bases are TGTGCCAGCAGTCGCGGGAGCTTCACCGGGGAGCTGTTTTTT. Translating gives CASSRGSFTGELFF.

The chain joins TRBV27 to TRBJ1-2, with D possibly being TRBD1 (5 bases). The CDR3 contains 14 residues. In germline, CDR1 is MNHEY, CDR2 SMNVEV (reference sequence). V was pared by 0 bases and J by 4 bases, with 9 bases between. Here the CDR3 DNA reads TGTGCCAGCAGTTTATCGCAGGGCCTCTATGGCTACACCTTC. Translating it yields CASSLSQGLYGYTF.

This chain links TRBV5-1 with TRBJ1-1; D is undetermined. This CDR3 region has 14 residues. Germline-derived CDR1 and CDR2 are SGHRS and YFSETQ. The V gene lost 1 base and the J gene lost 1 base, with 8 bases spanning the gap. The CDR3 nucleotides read TGCGCCAGCAGCTTGTCGGACCAGAACACTGAAGCTTTCTTT. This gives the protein CASSLSDQNTEAFF.

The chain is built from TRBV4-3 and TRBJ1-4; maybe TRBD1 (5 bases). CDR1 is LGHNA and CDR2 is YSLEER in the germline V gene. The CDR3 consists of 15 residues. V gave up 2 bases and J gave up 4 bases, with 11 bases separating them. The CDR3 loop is CASSQPGLDNEKLFF. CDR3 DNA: TGCGCCAGCAGCCAACCGGGACTCGATAATGAAAAACTGTTTTTT.